What follows are 8 T cell receptor beta chains derived from one specimen sequenced in a study of early T cells in non-severe SARS-CoV-2 infection. Each CDR3 protein gets one entry after TCRdb re-called the 5' RACE reads with MiXCR. The data hold around 83,000 distinct CDR3 sequences, with about 10% observed a single time. The material was whole blood, obtained at baseline. All receptors come from an adult who was a healthcare worker with PCR-confirmed SARS-CoV-2 infection or an uninfected control (not recorded which).

There are many counts of this clonotype. The CDR3 is CASSLASAVTDTQYF. CDR3 bases: TGTGCCAGCAGCTTAGCGTCTGCAGTCACAGATACGCAGTATTTT. The chain employs TRBV11-3 and TRBJ2-3; D is ambiguous. CDR1 is SGHNT and CDR2 is YENEEA in the germline V gene. Trimming took 1 base from V and 2 from J, leaving 10 bases between them. The CDR3 totals 15 residues.

V usage is TRBV6-6 and J usage is TRBJ2-1; D uncertain. CDR1 and CDR2 (germline): MNHNY, SVGAGI (reference sequence). The CDR3 is made up of 12 amino acids. Trimming stripped 0 bases from V and 12 bases from J, with 9 bases between. The CDR3, as DNA: TGTGCCAGCAGTTACTCGACCCCCTCGCAGTTCTTC. Protein: CASSYSTPSQFF.

This clonotype was seen a handful of times. The V gene is TRBV29-1, the J gene TRBJ2-7, with unresolved D. The CDR3 has 12 residues. V was cut by 7 bases and J by 2 bases, with 12 bases left in between. CDR1 SQVTM and CDR2 ANQGSEA come from the germline V gene. Here the CDR3 DNA reads TGCAGCGGGAGATGGGGTACCTACGAGCAGTACTTC. Translation: CSGRWGTYEQYF.

This CDR3 is CASSRDINEQYF. For the CDR3, the DNA is TGCGCCAGCAGCCGGGACATCAACGAGCAGTACTTC. The chain has TRBV5-1 and TRBJ2-7; TRBD1 might be the D (6 bases). This CDR3 has 12 amino acids. Germline V gene data show CDR1 as SGHRS and CDR2 as YFSETQ. V was cut by 4 bases and J by 5 bases, with 10 bases left in between.

This clonotype was seen more than once but under ten times. The chain is built from TRBV7-8 and TRBJ1-5; D unclear. The CDR3 sequence is 12 residues long. With 0 bases removed from V and 9 bases from J, the gap between germline ends came to 6 bases. Germline values: CDR1 SGHVS, CDR2 FQNEAQ. CDR3 bases: TGTGCCAGCAGCTTAGCGCGGGGGCCCCAGCATTTT. Translation gives CASSLARGPQHF.

The chain couples TRBV10-1 to TRBJ2-3; D remains ambiguous. Trimming shortened V by 4 bases and J by 2 bases, and 4 bases separated the two germline ends. CDR3 length: 12 amino acids. The germline gives CDR1 WNHNN, CDR2 SYGVQD (reference sequence). In nucleotides, the CDR3 is TGCGCCAGCAGTGGGACCACAGATACGCAGTATTTT. Its translation is CASSGTTDTQYF.

This clonotype was recorded at least ten times. The chain joins TRBV6-2 or TRBV6-3 to TRBJ1-2; 7 nucleotides line up with TRBD1. This CDR3 spans 13 amino acids. CDR1 and CDR2 (germline): MNHEY, SVGEGT. V shed 4 bases, J shed 8 bases, and the junction held 7 bases outside the gene matches. CDR3 amino acids: CASSFTGEIGYTF. The CDR3 coding sequence is TGTGCCAGCAGTTTTACAGGGGAAATCGGCTACACCTTC.

The V gene is TRBV5-5, the J gene TRBJ1-6, with D possibly matching TRBD1 (6 bases). Germline V lookup: CDR1 SGHKS, CDR2 YYEKEE (reference sequence). The CDR3 extends over 19 amino acids. Trimming removed 3 bases from V and 5 bases from J, with 24 bases in between. CDR3 coding DNA: TGTGCCAGCAGCTACGTCCCCATGATGGAGGGACATAATAATTCACCCCTCCACTTT. It is translated as CASSYVPMMEGHNNSPLHF.